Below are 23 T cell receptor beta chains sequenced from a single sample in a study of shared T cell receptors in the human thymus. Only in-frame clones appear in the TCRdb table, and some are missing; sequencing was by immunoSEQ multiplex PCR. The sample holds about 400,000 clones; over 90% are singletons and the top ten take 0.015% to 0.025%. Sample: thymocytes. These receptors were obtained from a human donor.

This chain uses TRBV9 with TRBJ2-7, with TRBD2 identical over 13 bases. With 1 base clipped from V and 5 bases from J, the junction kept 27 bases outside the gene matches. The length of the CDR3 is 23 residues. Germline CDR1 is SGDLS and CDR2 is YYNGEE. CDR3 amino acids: CASSVHDRGETSGGTGPGDEQYF. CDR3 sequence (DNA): TGTGCCAGCAGCGTACATGACAGGGGAGAGACTAGCGGGGGGACCGGACCTGGAGACGAGCAGTACTTC.

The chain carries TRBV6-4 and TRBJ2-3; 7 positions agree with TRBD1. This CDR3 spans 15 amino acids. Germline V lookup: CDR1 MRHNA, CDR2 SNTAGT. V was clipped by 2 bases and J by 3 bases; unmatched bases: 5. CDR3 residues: CASSDGGRGTDTQYF. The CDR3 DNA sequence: TGTGCCAGCAGTGACGGCGGCAGGGGGACAGATACGCAGTATTTT.

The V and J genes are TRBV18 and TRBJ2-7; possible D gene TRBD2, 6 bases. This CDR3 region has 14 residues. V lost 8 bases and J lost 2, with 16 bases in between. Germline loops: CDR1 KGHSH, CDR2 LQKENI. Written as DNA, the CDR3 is TGTGCCAGCGTAGCAAGGGACTTCCCCTACGAGCAGTACTTC. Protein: CASVARDFPYEQYF. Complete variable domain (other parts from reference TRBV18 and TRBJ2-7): NAGVMQNPRHLVRRRGQEARLRCSPMKGHSHVYWYRQLPEEGLKFMVYLQKENIIDESGMPKERFSAEFPKEGPSILRIQQVVRGDSAAYFCASVARDFPYEQYFGPGTRLTVT.

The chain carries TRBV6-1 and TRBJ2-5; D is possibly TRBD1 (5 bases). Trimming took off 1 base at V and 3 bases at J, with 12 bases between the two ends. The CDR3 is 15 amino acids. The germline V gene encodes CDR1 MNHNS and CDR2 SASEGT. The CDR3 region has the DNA TGTGCCAGCAGTGAAGGGGGTGCAGGGAAAGAGACCCAGTACTTC. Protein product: CASSEGGAGKETQYF.

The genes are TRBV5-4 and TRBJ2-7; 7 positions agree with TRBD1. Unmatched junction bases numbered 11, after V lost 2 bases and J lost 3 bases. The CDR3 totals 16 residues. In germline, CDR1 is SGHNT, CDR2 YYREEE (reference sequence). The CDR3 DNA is TGTGCCAGCAGCTTAGGGCTTGGGACAGCGTTCTACGAGCAGTACTTC. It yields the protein CASSLGLGTAFYEQYF. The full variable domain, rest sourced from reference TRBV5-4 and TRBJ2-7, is ETGVTQSPTHLIKTRGQQVTLRCSSQSGHNTVSWYQQALGQGPQFIFQYYREEENGRGNFPPRFSGLQFPNYSSELNVNALELDDSALYLCASSLGLGTAFYEQYFGPGTRLTVT.

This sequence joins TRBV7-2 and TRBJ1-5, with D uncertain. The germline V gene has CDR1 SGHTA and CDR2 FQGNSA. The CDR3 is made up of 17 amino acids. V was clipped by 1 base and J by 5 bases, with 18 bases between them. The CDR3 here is CASSLVSAPSGYQPQHF. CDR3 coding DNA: TGTGCCAGCAGCTTAGTGTCGGCACCCTCCGGGTATCAGCCCCAGCATTTT.

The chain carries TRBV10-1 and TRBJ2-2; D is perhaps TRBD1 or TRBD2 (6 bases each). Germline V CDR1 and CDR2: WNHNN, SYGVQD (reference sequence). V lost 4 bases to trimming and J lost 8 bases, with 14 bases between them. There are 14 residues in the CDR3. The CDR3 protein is CASSGGGGTGELFF. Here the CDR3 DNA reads TGCGCCAGCAGTGGAGGGGGTGGGACTGGGGAGCTGTTTTTT.

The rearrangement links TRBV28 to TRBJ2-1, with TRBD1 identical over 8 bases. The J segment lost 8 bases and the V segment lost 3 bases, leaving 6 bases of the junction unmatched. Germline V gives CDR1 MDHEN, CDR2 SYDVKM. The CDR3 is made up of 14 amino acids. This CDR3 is CASSLGQGAYEQFF. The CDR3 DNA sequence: TGTGCCAGCAGTTTGGGGCAGGGGGCCTATGAGCAGTTCTTC.

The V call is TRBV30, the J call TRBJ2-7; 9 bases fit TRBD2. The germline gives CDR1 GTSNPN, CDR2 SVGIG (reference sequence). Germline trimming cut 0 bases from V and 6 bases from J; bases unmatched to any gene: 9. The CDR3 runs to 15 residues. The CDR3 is CAWSVRREGRGEQYF. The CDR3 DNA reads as TGTGCCTGGAGTGTAAGGCGGGAGGGTAGGGGCGAGCAGTACTTC. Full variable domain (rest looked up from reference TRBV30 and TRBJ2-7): SQTIHQWPATLVQPVGSPLSLECTVEGTSNPNLYWYRQAAGRGLQLLFYSVGIGQISSEVPQNLSASRPQDRQFILSSKKLLLSDSGFYLCAWSVRREGRGEQYFGPGTRLTVT.

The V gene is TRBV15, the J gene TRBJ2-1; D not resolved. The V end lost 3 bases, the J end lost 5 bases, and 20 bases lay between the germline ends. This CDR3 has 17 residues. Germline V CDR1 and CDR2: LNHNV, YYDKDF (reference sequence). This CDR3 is CATSRESFGRSNNEQFF. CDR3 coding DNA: TGTGCCACCAGCAGGGAATCTTTTGGGCGGTCTAACAATGAGCAGTTCTTC.

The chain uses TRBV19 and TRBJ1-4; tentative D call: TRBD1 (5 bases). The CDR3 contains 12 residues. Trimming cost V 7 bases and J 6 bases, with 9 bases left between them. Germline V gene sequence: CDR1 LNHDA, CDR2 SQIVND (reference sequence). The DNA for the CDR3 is TGTGCCAGTACAGGGATTCATGAAAAACTGTTTTTT. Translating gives CASTGIHEKLFF.

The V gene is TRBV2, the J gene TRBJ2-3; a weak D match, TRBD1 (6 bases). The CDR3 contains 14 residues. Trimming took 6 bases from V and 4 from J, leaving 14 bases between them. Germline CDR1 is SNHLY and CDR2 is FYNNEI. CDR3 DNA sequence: TGTGCCAGCAGCGGCGTTTCAGGGGCAGATACGCAGTATTTT. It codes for CASSGVSGADTQYF.

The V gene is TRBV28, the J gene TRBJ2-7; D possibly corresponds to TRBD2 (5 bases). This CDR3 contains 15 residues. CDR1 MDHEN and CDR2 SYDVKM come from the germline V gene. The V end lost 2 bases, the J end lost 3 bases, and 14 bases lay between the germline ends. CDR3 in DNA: TGTGCCAGCAGTTTACCCCTTGGGAGAGACTACGAGCAGTACTTC. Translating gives CASSLPLGRDYEQYF.

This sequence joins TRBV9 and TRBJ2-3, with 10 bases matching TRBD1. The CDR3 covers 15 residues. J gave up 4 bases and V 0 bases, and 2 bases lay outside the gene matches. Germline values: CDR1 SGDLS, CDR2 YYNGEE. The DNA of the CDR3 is TGTGCCAGCAGCGTAGGGGACAGGGGTGCAGATACGCAGTATTTT. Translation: CASSVGDRGADTQYF.

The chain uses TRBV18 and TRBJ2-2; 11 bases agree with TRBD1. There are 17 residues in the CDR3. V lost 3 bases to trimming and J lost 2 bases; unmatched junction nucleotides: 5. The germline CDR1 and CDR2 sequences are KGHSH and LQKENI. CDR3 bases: TGTGCCAGCTCACCGCTAGGACAGGGGGCCAACACCGGGGAGCTGTTTTTT. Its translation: CASSPLGQGANTGELFF.

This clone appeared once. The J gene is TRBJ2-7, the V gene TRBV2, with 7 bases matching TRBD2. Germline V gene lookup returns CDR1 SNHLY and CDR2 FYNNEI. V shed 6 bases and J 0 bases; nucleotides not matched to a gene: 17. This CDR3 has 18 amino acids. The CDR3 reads CASRGGLSEEESSYEQYF. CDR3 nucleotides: TGTGCCAGCAGGGGGGGGTTGTCTGAAGAGGAGAGCTCCTACGAGCAGTACTTC.

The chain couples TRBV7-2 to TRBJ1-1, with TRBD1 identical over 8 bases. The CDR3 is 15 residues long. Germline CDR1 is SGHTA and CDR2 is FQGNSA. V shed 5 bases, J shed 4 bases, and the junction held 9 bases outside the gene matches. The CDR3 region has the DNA TGTGCCAGCAGCCTCCCGGATGGGACAGGCACTGAAGCTTTCTTT. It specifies CASSLPDGTGTEAFF.

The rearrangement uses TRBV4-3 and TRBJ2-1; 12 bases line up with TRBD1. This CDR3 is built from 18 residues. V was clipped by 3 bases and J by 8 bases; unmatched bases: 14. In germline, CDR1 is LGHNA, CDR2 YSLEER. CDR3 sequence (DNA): TGCGCCAGCAGCCACTTGGCTACCGGGACAGGGGGCGAGGATGAGCAGTTCTTC. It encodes CASSHLATGTGGEDEQFF.

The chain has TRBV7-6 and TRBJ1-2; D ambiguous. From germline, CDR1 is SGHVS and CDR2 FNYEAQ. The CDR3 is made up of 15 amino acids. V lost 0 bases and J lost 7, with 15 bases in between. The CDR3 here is CASSLAVRLRSGYTF. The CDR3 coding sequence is TGTGCCAGCAGCTTAGCGGTTCGTTTACGGAGTGGCTACACCTTC.

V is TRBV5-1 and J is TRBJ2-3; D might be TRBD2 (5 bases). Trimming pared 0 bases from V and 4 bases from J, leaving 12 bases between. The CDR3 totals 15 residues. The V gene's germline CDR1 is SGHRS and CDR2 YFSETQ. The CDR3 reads CASSLEASKPDTQYF. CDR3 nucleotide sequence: TGCGCCAGCAGCTTGGAAGCTAGCAAACCAGATACGCAGTATTTT.

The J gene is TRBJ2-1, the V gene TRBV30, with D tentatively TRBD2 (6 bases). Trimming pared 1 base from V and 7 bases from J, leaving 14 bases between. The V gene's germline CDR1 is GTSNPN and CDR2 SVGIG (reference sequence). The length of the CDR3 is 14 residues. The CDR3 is CAWSGPGAGNEQFF. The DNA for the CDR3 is TGTGCCTGGAGTGGGCCGGGAGCTGGGAATGAGCAGTTCTTC.

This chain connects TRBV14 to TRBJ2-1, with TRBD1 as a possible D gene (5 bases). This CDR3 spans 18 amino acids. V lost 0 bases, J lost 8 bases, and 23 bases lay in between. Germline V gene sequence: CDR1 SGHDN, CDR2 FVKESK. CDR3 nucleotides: TGTGCCAGCAGCCAAGAGCCCCCTCGTGGCACAGGAGAAGATGAGCAGTTCTTC. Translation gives CASSQEPPRGTGEDEQFF.

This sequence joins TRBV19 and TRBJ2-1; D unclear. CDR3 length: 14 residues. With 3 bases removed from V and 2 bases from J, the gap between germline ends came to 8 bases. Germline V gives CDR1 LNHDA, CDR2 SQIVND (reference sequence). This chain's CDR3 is CASSIRSTYNEQFF. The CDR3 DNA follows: TGTGCCAGTAGTATTCGGTCGACCTACAATGAGCAGTTCTTC. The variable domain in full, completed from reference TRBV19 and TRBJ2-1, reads DGGITQSPKYLFRKEGQNVTLSCEQNLNHDAMYWYRQDPGQGLRLIYYSQIVNDFQKGDIAEGYSVSREKKESFPLTVTSAQKNPTAFYLCASSIRSTYNEQFFGPGTRLTVL.